This TCR beta chain stems from a study of cytomegalovirus exposure and HLA in healthy donors. Libraries were prepared by immunoSEQ multiplex PCR; TCRdb keeps only in-frame clonotypes and omits some of them. This sample has more than 95,000 clones, with around nine tenths found just once. This clone was recorded once. Germline V gene lookup returns CDR1 MDHEN and CDR2 SYDVKM. Trimming took 7 bases from V and 2 from J; bases not matched to a gene: 3. The CDR3 loop spans 14 amino acids. The sequence was collected from a young woman in good health and CMV-seronegative. Input material: PBMCs. V usage is TRBV28 and J usage is TRBJ2-1; TRBD2 matches at 9 bases. CDR3 in DNA: TGTGCCAGCAAGGCGGGGGGGGCCTACAATGAGCAGTTCTTC. Its translation: CASKAGGAYNEQFF.